This T cell receptor (beta chain) stems from a study of graft-versus-host responses after intestinal transplantation. Turning to the study itself: Transplants were multivisceral, liver-intestinal, or isolated intestinal. The whole recipient group had anti-thymocyte globulin induction followed by tacrolimus and steroids for roughly three years.

Findings and limits, study-wide: Recipient marrow held GvH clones, some first seen in ileum or blood. There was an association between peak levels of circulating GvH clones and early post-transplant HvG declines.

As to this clone: What it binds is not known.

The ends lost 3 bases at V and 3 bases at J; junction bases unmatched: 2. Germline-derived CDR1 and CDR2 are MDHEN and SYDVKM. The CDR3 is 15 residues long. The table came from immunoSEQ multiplex PCR; TCRdb's copy has only in-frame clones and leaves some out. The sample lists about 100,000 clones, roughly 87% seen once, with about 0.9% in the top ten. The chain joins TRBV28 to TRBJ2-2; 9 bases map to TRBD1. This sequence originates from a human donor who was the organ donor for an intestinal transplant. This specimen was unstimulated CD4+ T cells sorted from spleen or lymph node cells, taken before transplant. The CDR3, as DNA: TGTGCCAGCAGTTTTGGGGACAGGGACACCGGGGAGCTGTTTTTT. Protein sequence: CASSFGDRDTGELFF.